This T cell receptor beta chain comes out of a study of blood T cell repertoires in COVID-19. Study overall: Acute-phase and convalescent COVID-19 samples originated in the United States, Italy and Spain.

This clone was observed a few times. TCRdb keeps only in-frame clones here, not all; method: immunoSEQ multiplex PCR. Here the sample spans hundreds of thousands of clones, 75% to 90% being singletons. The CDR3 has 16 amino acids. Per germline, CDR1 LNHNV and CDR2 YYDKDF (reference sequence). Trimming cost V 0 bases and J 4 bases, with 10 bases left between them. The V and J genes are TRBV15 and TRBJ2-6; D unresolved. Sequencing input: peripheral blood. The receptor comes from a middle-aged woman who had recovered from COVID-19. CDR3 bases: TGTGCCACCAGCAGAGATCTCCCGTCCGGGGCCAACGTCCTGACTTTC. This sequence encodes CATSRDLPSGANVLTF.